The entry that follows covers one T cell receptor (beta chain) sequence. This CDR3 spans 17 amino acids. The V gene's germline CDR1 is MDHEN and CDR2 SYDVKM. V lost 4 bases and J 3 bases, leaving 20 bases between the germline ends. How the authors handled the data: The assay estimated nucleated cells by amplifying reference gene primers. The assay was immunoSEQ multiplex PCR, and TCRdb's table has in-frame clones only and misses some. From that table come the V and J calls and clone size; the DNA was used to work out D and trimming. The sample lists under 250,000 clones, about 86% occurring once. The data stem from a study of blood T cell repertoires in COVID-19. Across the study: The United States, Italy and Spain provided the acute and convalescent COVID-19 samples. The analysed material was cDNA or gDNA that came from T cells, B-cell-depleted T cells, or PBMCs.

The rearrangement links TRBV28 to TRBJ2-3, with D perhaps TRBD2 (6 bases). Sequenced material: peripheral blood. This TCR was recovered from a young woman who had recovered from COVID-19. The CDR3 nucleotides read TGTGCCAGCAGTTCTCCTCTACCGACTAGTAAAACAGATACGCAGTATTTT. Protein: CASSSPLPTSKTDTQYF. The variable domain in full, completed from reference TRBV28 and TRBJ2-3, reads DVKVTQSSRYLVKRTGEKVFLECVQDMDHENMFWYRQDPGLGLRLIYFSYDVKMKEKGDIPEGYSVSREKKERFSLILESASTNQTSMYLCASSSPLPTSKTDTQYFGPGTRLTVL.